The T cell receptor (beta chain) under discussion was sequenced for a study of blood T cells in healthy people across ages. At the level of the study: There was about one barcoded beta molecule captured by template switching per two T cells. Broader study findings: Investigators treated diversity estimates from one million T cells as underestimates.

In regard to this clonotype: Its cognate antigen is unknown.

Every donor contributed 8 to 10 milliliters of peripheral blood by blood draw. A sample-barcoded 5' primer and a J-beta primer mix were used in a second PCR of roughly 6 to 11 cycles. TCRdb re-called the 5' RACE reads through MiXCR, storing one row per CDR3 protein. The sample lists fewer than 1.5 million distinct CDR3 sequences, approximately 38% occurring once. The germline gives CDR1 MNHEY, CDR2 SMNVEV (reference sequence). The CDR3 consists of 12 residues. V lost 8 bases and J lost 0, with 5 bases in between. The chain links TRBV27 to TRBJ1-3; D is uncertain. The receptor comes from a woman younger than 30 in good health. What was sequenced was blood. The CDR3 protein is CASWYSGNTIYF. CDR3 nucleotide sequence: TGTGCCAGCTGGTACTCTGGAAACACCATATATTTT.